This T cell receptor (beta chain) is drawn from a study of CD4 T cells in relation to SARS-CoV-2 and coronaviruses. At the level of the study: No peptide or an HIV-1 Nef peptide pool served as negative control. Study observations and caveats: SARS-CoV-2-driven expansion was significantly weaker in crossreactive than monoreactive clones. No donor gave both pre-pandemic and post-infection samples.

The unexposed donors gave CD4+ T cells in about 2010-2018, prior to COVID-19. Isolation of CD4+ T cells took place after less than 11 days in culture. As cell numbers allowed, unexposed-donor CD4+ T cells faced SARS-CoV-2 S/N and four cold-coronavirus spikes. Concerning this clone itself: Its specificity is not known.

This table comes from immunoSEQ multiplex PCR, and its TCRdb copy is limited to in-frame clones, with some not included. This table has tens of thousands of clones, 75% to 85% appearing once. The CDR3 spans 15 residues. CDR1 and CDR2 (germline): SGHNT, YYREEE (reference sequence). V shed 1 base, J shed 3 bases, and the junction held 3 bases outside the gene matches. The chain uses TRBV5-4 and TRBJ2-2; 7 bases agree with TRBD1. The TCR was taken from a human donor in good health. Sequenced: CD4+ T cells from PBMCs, cultured in vitro. CDR3 region: CASSLKQGYTGELFF. The CDR3 coding sequence is TGTGCCAGCAGCTTGAAACAGGGGTACACCGGGGAGCTGTTTTTT.